This T cell receptor (beta chain) was identified during a study of CD8 T cells in Susac syndrome. From blood CD8+ and CD4+ T cells, TCR beta sequences were generated. The multiple sclerosis controls were treatment-naive patients with relapsing-remitting disease that was stable or active. Random hexamers primed reverse transcription of about 0.45 to 1 ug RNA. Amplification of TCR beta CDR3 across 54 Vbeta and 13 Jbeta was performed with immunoSEQ multiplex PCR. TCRdb ran MiXCR on the immunoSEQ multiplex PCR reads and lists one entry per CDR3 protein. The sample lists approximately 200,000 distinct CDR3 sequences; 90% to 95% were seen once. V was trimmed by 6 bases and J by 5 bases, leaving 8 bases between them. This CDR3 has 12 amino acids.

The chain has TRBV12-3 or TRBV12-4 and TRBJ1-5; no reliable D call. This clonotype was sampled from a human donor with multiple sclerosis. Source material: CD4+ T cells from PBMCs. The CDR3 sequence is CASSPSDQPQHF. The CDR3 DNA reads as TGTGCCAGCAGCCCCTCGGATCAGCCCCAGCATTTT.